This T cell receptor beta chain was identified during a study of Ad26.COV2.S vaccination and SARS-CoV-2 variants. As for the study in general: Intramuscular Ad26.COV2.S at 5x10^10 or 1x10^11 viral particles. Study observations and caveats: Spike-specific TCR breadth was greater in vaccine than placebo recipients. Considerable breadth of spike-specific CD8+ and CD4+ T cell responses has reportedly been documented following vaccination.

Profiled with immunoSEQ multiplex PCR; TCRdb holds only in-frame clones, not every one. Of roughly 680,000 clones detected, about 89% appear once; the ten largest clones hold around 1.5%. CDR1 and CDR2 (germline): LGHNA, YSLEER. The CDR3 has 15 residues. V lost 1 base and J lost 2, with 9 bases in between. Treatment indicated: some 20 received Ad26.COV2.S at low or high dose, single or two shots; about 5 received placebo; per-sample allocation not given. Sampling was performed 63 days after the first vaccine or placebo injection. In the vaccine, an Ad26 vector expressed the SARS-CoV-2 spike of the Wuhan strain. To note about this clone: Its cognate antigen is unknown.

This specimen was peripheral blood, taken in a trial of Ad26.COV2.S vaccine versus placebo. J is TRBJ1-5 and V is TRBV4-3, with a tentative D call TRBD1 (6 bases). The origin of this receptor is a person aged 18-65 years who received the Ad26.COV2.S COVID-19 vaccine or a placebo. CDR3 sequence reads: CASSQVAGGNQPQHF. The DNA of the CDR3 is TGCGCCAGCAGCCAAGTGGCAGGGGGCAATCAGCCCCAGCATTTT.